This section outlines one TCR beta chain sequence together with its context. What it binds is not known. These data belong to a study of shared clonotypes between healthy human individuals. Across the study: Donors, aged 18 to 49, were a couple of women and three men.

Overall study findings and caveats: Researchers sampled only blood; tissue repertoires likely differ. Estimated richness values were generally larger in naive subsets than in memory subsets. Large sequencing depth failed to make sorted-subset sequencing complete, rarefaction showed.

Only in-frame clones appear in the TCRdb table, and some are missing; sequencing was by immunoSEQ multiplex PCR. This sample has about 2.1 million clones; under 95% occur once, and the top ten carry 1.7%. Naive CD8 populations comprised CD45RO-negative cells positively selected for CCR7, excluding terminally differentiated effector memory CD45RA+ cells. The ends were cut back, 4 bases at V and 1 base at J, with 8 bases in the middle. The CDR3 spans 13 residues. The germline V gene encodes CDR1 SGHNT and CDR2 YYREEE (reference sequence). The TCR originated in a young man in good health. Some clones in this sample may be carry-over from other donors' samples. This chain joins TRBV5-4 and TRBJ1-1; D possibly corresponds to TRBD1 (6 bases). Sequencing was performed on naive CD8+ T cells from PBMCs. CDR3 nucleotides: TGTGCCAGCAGCGGACAGCAGAACACTGAAGCTTTCTTT. Its protein is CASSGQQNTEAFF.